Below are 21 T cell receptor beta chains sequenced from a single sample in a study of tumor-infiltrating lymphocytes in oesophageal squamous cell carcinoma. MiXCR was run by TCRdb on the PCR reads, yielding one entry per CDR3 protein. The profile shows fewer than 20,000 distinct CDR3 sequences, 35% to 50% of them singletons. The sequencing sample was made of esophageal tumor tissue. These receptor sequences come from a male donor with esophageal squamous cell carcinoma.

The CDR3 reads CASSQAGWGNEQFF. The CDR3 DNA is TGTGCCAGCAGCCAGGCCGGCTGGGGGAATGAGCAGTTCTTC. The chain combines TRBV14 with TRBJ2-3; D may match TRBD1 or TRBD2 (5 bases each). The J call is doubtful: the DNA matches TRBJ2-1 better. The CDR3 totals 14 residues. Germline CDR1 and CDR2: SGHDN and FVKESK.

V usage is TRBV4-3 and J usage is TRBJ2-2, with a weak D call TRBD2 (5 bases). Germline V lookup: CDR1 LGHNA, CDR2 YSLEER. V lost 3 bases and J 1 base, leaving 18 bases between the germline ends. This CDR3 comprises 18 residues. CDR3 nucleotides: TGCGCCAGCAGCCAGGAGAGGGTTTCCTCCTTGAACACCGGGGAGCTGTTTTTT. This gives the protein CASSQERVSSLNTGELFF.

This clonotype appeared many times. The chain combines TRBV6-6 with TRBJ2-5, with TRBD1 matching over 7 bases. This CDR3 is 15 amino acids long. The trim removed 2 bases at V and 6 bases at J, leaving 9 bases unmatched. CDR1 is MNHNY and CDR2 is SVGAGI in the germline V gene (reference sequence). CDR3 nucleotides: TGTGCCAGCAGTTACGAGACAGGGCCATTGAAGACCCAGTACTTC. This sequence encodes CASSYETGPLKTQYF.

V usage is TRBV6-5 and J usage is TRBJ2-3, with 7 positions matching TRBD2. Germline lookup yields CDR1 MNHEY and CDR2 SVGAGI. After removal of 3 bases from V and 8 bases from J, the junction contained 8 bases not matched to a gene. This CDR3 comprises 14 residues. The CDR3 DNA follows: TGTGCCAGCAGTTATGGGGGGGTCACGGGTACGCAGTATTTT. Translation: CASSYGGVTGTQYF.

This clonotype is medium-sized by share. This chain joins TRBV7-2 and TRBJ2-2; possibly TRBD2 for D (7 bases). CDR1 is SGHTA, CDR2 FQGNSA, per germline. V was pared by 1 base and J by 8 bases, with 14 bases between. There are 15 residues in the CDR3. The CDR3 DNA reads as TGTGCCAGCAGCTTAGACCGGGGGGCGCAAGGGGAGCTGTTTTTT. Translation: CASSLDRGAQGELFF.

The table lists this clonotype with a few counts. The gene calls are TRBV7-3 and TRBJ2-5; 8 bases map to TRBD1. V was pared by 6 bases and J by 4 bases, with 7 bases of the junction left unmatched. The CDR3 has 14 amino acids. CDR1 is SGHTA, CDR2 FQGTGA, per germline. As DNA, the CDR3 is TGTGCCAGCAGTTTTCGTGGACAGGGAGAGACCCAGTACTTC. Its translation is CASSFRGQGETQYF.

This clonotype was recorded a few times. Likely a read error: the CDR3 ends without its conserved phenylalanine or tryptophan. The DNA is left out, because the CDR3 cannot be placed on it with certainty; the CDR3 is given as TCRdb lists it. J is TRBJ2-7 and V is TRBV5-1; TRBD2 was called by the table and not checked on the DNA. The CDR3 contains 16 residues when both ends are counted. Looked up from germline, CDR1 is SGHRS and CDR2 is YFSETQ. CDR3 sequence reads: CASSLDRGGYGYTFGS.

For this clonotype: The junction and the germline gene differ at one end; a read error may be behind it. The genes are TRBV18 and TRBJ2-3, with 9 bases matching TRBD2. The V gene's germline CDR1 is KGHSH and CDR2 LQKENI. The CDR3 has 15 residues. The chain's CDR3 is CASSPGYSGGETQYF. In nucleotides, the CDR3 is TGTGCCAGCTCACCAGGGTATAGCGGGGGAGAGACCCAGTACTTT.

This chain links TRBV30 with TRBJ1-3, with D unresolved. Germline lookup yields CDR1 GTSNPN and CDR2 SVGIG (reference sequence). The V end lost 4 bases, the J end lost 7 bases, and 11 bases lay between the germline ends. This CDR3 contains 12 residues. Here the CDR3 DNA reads TGTGCCTGGAAAGGGATCGGGAACACCATATATTTT. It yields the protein CAWKGIGNTIYF.

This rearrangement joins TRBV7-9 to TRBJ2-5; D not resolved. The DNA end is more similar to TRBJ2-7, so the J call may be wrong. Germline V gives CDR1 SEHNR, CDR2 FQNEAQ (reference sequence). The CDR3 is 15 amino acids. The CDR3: CASSLTTKPSYEQYF. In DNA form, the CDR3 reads TGTGCCAGCAGCTTAACAACAAAACCCTCCTACGAGCAGTACTTC.

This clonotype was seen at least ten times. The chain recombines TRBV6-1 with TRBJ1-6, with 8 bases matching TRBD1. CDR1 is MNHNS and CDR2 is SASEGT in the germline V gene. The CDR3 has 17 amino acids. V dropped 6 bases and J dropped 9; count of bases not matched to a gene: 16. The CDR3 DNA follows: TGTGCCAGCAGACCGAACCAGGGGGCGGGAGAAGGTTCACCCCTCCACTTT. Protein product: CASRPNQGAGEGSPLHF.

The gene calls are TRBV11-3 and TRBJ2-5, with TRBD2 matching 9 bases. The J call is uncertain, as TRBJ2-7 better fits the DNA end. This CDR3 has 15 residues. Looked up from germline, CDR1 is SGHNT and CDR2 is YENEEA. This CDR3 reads CASSLVLAGPYEQYF. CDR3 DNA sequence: TGTGCCAGCAGCTTAGTTCTAGCGGGGCCATACGAGCAGTACTTC.

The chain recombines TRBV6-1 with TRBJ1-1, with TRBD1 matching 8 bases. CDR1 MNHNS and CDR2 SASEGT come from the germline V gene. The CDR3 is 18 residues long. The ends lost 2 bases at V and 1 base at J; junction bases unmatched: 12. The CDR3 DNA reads TGTGCCAGCAGTGAACAGGGGGCGACGTTACGAAGGAACACTGAAGCTTTCTTT. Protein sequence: CASSEQGATLRRNTEAFF.

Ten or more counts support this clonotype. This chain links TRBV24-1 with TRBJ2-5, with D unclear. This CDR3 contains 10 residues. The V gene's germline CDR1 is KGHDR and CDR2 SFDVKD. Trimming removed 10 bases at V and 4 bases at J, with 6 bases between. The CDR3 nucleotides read TGTGCCACGAGCCCAGAGACCCAGTACTTC. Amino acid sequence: CATSPETQYF.

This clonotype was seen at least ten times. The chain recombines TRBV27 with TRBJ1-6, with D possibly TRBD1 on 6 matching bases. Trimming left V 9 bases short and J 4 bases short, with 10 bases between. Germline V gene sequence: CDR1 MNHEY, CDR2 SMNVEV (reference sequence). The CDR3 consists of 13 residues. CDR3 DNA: TGTGCCAGTAGAGGACAGTATAATTCACCCCTCCACTTT. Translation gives CASRGQYNSPLHF.

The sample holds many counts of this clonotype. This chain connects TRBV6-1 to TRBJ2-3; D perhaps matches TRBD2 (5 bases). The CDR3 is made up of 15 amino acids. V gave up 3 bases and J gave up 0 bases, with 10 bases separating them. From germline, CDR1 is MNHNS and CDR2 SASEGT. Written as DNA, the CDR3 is TGTGCCAGCAGTGACGCCCGGACTAGCACAGATACGCAGTATTTT. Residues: CASSDARTSTDTQYF.

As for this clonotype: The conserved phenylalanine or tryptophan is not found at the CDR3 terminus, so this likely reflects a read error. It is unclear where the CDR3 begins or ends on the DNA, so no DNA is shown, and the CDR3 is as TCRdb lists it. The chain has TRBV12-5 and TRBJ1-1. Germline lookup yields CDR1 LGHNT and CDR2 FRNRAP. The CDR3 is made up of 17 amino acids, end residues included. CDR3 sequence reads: CASGLELAGCTSSTSAP.

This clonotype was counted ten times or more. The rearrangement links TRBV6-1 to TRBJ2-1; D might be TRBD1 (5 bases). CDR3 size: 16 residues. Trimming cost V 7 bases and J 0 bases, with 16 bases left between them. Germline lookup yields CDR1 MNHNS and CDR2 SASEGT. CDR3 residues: CASTWGGASSYNEQFF. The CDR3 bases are TGTGCCAGCACTTGGGGCGGCGCGAGCTCCTACAATGAGCAGTTCTTC.

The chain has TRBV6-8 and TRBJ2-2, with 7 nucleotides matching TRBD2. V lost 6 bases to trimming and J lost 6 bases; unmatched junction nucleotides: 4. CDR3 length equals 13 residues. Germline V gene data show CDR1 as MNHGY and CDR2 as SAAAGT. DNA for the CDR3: TGTGCCAGCAGGCCAGCGGGGTCCGGGGAGCTGTTTTTT. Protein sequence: CASRPAGSGELFF.

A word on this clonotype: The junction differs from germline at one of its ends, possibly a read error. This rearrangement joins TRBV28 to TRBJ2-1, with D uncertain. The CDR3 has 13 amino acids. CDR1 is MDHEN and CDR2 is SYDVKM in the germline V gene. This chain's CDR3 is CASSWPDEETQCF. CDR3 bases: TGTGCCAGCAGTTGGCCAGACGAAGAGACCCAGTGCTTC.

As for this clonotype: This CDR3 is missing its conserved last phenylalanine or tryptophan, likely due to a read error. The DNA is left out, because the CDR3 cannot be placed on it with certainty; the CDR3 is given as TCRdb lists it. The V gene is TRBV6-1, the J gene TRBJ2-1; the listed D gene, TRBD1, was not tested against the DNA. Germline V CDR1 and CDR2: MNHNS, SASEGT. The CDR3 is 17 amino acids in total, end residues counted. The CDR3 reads CASSARTGRNSPLHFGN.